The T cell receptor beta chain under discussion was sequenced for a study of cytomegalovirus exposure and HLA in healthy donors. Looking at the study overall: A preliminary data release comprised around 85 million unique TCRs obtained from HLA-typed donors. General study results and limits: Researchers reported from a later analysis that most CMV-associated TCR beta chains appeared HLA-restricted.

This PCR relied on a set of 60 Vbeta primers and 13 Jbeta primers. Using immunoSEQ multiplex PCR, the repertoire was profiled, and TCRdb retains in-frame clones only, with some absent. The sample holds 150,000 to 200,000 clones, 79% seen once. A remark on this clone: What it recognizes is unknown.

CDR1 and CDR2 (germline): MDHEN, SYDVKM. V lost 3 bases to trimming and J lost 3 bases; unmatched junction nucleotides: 5. This CDR3 is built from 15 residues. The material sequenced was PBMCs. The sequence came from a woman in her fifties or sixties in good health and CMV-seronegative. The chain links TRBV28 to TRBJ2-7, with TRBD2 identical over 10 bases. The CDR3 nucleotides are TGTGCCAGCAGTTTTTCTAGCGGGAGCGTCTACGAGCAGTACTTC. Residues: CASSFSSGSVYEQYF.